What follows is one T cell receptor beta chain and its context. Its cognate antigen is unknown. This sample is drawn from a study of blood T cells in healthy people across ages. It was with a sample-barcoded 5' primer and a J-beta primer mix that a second PCR of roughly 6 to 12 cycles was run. TCRdb re-derived calls from the 5' RACE reads in MiXCR, one entry per CDR3 protein. The sample holds hundreds of thousands of distinct CDR3 sequences; roughly two fifths are singletons and the top ten take about 32%. Regarding the study as a whole: What prevented conclusive comparison of naive and antigen-experienced cells was that PBMCs were unsorted.

The germline CDR1 and CDR2 sequences are SNHLY and FYNNEI. The germline V and J ends were trimmed by 7 bases and 2 bases, with 8 bases remaining between them. The CDR3 is 12 residues long. Sequencing used blood. J is TRBJ2-5 and V is TRBV2; no reliable D call. The TCR comes from an older man in good health. The CDR3 nucleotides read TGTGCCAGCAAAAAGACTCAAGAGACCCAGTACTTC. It translates to CASKKTQETQYF.